Listed here are 6 T cell receptor beta chains from one sample, sequenced in a study of T cell responses to AZD1222 COVID-19 vaccine. Generated by immunoSEQ multiplex PCR, the TCRdb table keeps only in-frame clones and is missing some. The data contain 100,000 to 120,000 clones, less than 95% of them seen just once; the ten biggest clones take up roughly 7%. The specimen was peripheral blood, collected on day 0 of AZD1222 vaccination. Receptors were obtained from an adult in good health.

The rearrangement links TRBV5-1 to TRBJ1-6; D is unclear. With 6 bases removed from V and 5 bases from J, the gap between germline ends came to 12 bases. The V gene's germline CDR1 is SGHRS and CDR2 YFSETQ. The CDR3 contains 14 residues. This CDR3 reads CASTKGRDNSPLHF. The CDR3 DNA is TGCGCCAGCACAAAGGGAAGAGATAATTCACCCCTCCACTTT.

V and J are TRBV10-2 and TRBJ2-1, with D perhaps TRBD1 (5 bases). The CDR3 extends over 13 amino acids. The germline V and J ends were trimmed by 3 bases and 9 bases, with 12 bases remaining between them. The V gene's germline CDR1 is WSHSY and CDR2 SAAADI. For the CDR3, the DNA is TGCGCCAGCAGTGATTCAGGGTGGCCTGAGCAGTTCTTC. Residues: CASSDSGWPEQFF.

The chain links TRBV6-5 to TRBJ1-3; 10 bases align to TRBD1. With 6 bases clipped from V and 0 bases from J, the junction kept 2 bases outside the gene matches. This CDR3 region has 15 residues. Germline V CDR1 and CDR2: MNHEY, SVGAGI. CDR3 DNA sequence: TGTGCCAGCAGAGGGGACAGGGGCTCTGGAAACACCATATATTTT. This gives the protein CASRGDRGSGNTIYF.

This chain joins TRBV30 and TRBJ1-5; 9 positions agree with TRBD1. Germline values: CDR1 GTSNPN, CDR2 SVGIG (reference sequence). This CDR3 region has 15 residues. After removal of 2 bases from V and 6 bases from J, the junction contained 8 bases not matched to a gene. CDR3 region: CAWSPGQGLGQPQHF. DNA for the CDR3: TGTGCCTGGAGTCCGGGACAGGGTTTGGGTCAGCCCCAGCATTTT.

Regarding this clone: At one end, the junction sequence differs from germline, possibly due to a read error. The genes are TRBV7-6 and TRBJ2-7, with D possibly called TRBD1 or TRBD2 (5 bases each). The V gene's germline CDR1 is SGHVS and CDR2 FNYEAQ. The CDR3 runs 15 residues. The CDR3 sequence: CASSLAFGRVYEQYF. CDR3 DNA sequence: TGTGCCAGCAGCCTAGCTTTCGGCAGGGTCTACGAGCAGTACTTC.

The J gene is TRBJ1-2, the V gene TRBV30, with D unclear. The CDR3 is 12 amino acids. Germline loops: CDR1 GTSNPN, CDR2 SVGIG (reference sequence). The V end lost 4 bases, the J end lost 3 bases, and 9 bases lay between the germline ends. CDR3 sequence: CAWTGLDYGYTF. The CDR3 bases are TGTGCCTGGACCGGGCTAGACTATGGCTACACCTTC.